A single TCR beta chain is shown here with its context. In the study's own analysis: For nucleated cells, counts were estimated from reference gene primer amplification. Clones were sequenced by immunoSEQ multiplex PCR, and TCRdb holds only the in-frame ones, with some missing. V and J calls and clone size are given by that table; D and trimming were obtained from the DNA. The table lists roughly 260,000 clones, about nine tenths of them singletons. This sample was taken from a study of blood T cell repertoires in COVID-19. Study in general: Sites across the United States, Italy and Spain contributed samples from acute and convalescent COVID-19.

The sequence was obtained from a woman in her twenties or thirties with acute COVID-19. Material for sequencing was PBMCs or T cells enriched from blood (not recorded which).

The CDR3 sequence is CSVENPDYNEQFF. DNA for the CDR3: TGCAGCGTTGAGAATCCAGACTACAATGAGCAGTTCTTC. The chain joins TRBV29-1 to TRBJ2-1; no firm D call. CDR3 length: 13 amino acids. Trimming pared 3 bases from V and 3 bases from J, leaving 9 bases between. Germline-derived CDR1 and CDR2 are SQVTM and ANQGSEA.